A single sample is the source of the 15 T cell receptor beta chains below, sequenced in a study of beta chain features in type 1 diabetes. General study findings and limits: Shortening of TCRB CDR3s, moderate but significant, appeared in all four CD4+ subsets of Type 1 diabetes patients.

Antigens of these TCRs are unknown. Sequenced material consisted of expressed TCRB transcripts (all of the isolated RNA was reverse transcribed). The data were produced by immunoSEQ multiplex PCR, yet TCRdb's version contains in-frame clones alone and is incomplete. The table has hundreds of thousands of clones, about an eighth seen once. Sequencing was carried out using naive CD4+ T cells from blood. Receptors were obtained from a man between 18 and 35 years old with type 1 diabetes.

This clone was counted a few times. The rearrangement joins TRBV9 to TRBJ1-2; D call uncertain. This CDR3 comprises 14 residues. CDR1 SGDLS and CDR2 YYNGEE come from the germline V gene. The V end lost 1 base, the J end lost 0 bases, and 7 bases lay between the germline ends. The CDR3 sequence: CASSVSFANYGYTF. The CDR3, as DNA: TGTGCCAGCAGCGTATCTTTCGCTAACTATGGCTACACCTTC. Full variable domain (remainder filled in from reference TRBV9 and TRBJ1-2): DSGVTQTPKHLITATGQRVTLRCSPRSGDLSVYWYQQSLDQGLQFLIQYYNGEERAKGNILERFSAQQFPDLHSELNLSSLELGDSALYFCASSVSFANYGYTFGSGTRLTVV.

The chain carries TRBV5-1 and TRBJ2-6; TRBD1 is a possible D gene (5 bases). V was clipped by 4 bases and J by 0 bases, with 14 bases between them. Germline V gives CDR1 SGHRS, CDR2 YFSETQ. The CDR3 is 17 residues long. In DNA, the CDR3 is TGCGCCAGCAGCGTTGGGCAGGGCCCCTCTGGGGCCAACGTCCTGACTTTC. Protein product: CASSVGQGPSGANVLTF.

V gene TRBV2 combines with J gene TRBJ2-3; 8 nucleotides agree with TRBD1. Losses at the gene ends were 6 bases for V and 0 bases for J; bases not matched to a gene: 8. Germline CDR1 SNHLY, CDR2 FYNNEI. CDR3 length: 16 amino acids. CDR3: CASSFDRGRSTDTQYF. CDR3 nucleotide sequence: TGTGCCAGCAGCTTCGACAGGGGTAGAAGCACAGATACGCAGTATTTT. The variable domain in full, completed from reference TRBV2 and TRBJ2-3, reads EPEVTQTPSHQVTQMGQEVILRCVPISNHLYFYWYRQILGQKVEFLVSFYNNEISEKSEIFDDQFSVERPDGSNFTLKIRSTKLEDSAMYFCASSFDRGRSTDTQYFGPGTRLTVL.

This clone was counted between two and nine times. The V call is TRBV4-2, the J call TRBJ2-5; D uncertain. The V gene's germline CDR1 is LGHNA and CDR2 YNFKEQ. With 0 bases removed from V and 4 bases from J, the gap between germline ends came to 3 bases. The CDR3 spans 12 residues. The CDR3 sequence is CASSQDRETQYF. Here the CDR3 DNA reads TGTGCCAGCAGCCAAGATAGAGAGACCCAGTACTTC.

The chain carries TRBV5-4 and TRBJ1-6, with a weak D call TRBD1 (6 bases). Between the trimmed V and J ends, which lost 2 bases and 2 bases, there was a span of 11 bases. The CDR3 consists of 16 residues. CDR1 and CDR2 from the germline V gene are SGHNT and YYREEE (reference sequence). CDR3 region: CASSLQGRTYNSPLHF. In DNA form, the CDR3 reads TGTGCCAGCAGCTTACAGGGTCGGACCTATAATTCACCCCTCCACTTT.

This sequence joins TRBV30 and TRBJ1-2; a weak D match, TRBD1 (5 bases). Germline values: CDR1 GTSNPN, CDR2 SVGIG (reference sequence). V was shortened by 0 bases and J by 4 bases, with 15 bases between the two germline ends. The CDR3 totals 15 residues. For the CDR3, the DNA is TGTGCCTGGAGTGTACGGGGCATCGGGTCCTATGGCTACACCTTC. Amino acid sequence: CAWSVRGIGSYGYTF.

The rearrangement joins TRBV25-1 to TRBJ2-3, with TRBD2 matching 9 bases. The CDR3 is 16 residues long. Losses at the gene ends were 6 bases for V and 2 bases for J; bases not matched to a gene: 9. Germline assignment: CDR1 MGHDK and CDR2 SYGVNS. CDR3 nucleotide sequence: TGTGCCAGCAGCAAAGCGGGGGGCGATATCACAGATACGCAGTATTTT. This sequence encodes CASSKAGGDITDTQYF.

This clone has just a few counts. CDR3: CASSPQGNTEAFF. The CDR3 DNA sequence: TGTGCCAGCAGCCCGCAGGGGAACACTGAAGCTTTCTTT. V and J are TRBV16 and TRBJ1-1, with D perhaps matching TRBD1 (5 bases). Germline V CDR1 and CDR2: KGHSY, FQNENV. V was shortened by 4 bases and J by 1 base, with 7 bases between the two germline ends. The CDR3 runs to 13 residues.

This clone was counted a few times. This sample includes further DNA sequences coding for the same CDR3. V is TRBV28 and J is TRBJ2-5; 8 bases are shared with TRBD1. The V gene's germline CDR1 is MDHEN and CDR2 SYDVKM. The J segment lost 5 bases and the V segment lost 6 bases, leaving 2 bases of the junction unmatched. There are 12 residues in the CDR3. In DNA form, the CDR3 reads TGTGCCAGCAGCCAGGGGGCTGAGACCCAGTACTTC. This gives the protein CASSQGAETQYF.

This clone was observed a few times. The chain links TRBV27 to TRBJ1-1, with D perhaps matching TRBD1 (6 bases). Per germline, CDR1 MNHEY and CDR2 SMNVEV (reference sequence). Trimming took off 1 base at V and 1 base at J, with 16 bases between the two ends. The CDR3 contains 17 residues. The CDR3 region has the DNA TGTGCCAGCAGTTTATGGGGGACAACAGTCTCGAACACTGAAGCTTTCTTT. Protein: CASSLWGTTVSNTEAFF.

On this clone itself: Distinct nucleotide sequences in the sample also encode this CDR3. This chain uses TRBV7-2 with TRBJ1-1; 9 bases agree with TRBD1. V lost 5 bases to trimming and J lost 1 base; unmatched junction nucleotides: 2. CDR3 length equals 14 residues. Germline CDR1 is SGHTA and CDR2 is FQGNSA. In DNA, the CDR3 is TGTGCCAGCAGCGAACAGGGGGCGAACACTGAAGCTTTCTTT. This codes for CASSEQGANTEAFF. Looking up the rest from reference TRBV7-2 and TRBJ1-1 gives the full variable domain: GAGVSQSPSNKVTEKGKDVELRCDPISGHTALYWYRQSLGQGLEFLIYFQGNSAPDKSGLPSDRFSAERTGGSVSTLTIQRTQQEDSAVYLCASSEQGANTEAFFGQGTRLTVV.

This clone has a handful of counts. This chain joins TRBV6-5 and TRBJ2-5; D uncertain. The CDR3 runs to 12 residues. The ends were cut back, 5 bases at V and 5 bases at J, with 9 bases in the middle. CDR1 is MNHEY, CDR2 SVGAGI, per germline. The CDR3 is CASSVIGETQYF. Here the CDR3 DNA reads TGTGCCAGCAGTGTCATAGGGGAGACCCAGTACTTC.

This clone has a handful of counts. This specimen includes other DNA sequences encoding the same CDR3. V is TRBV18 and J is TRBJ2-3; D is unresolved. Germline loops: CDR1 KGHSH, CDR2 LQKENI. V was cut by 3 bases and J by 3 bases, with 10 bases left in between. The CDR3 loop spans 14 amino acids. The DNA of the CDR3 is TGTGCCAGCTCACCTTCGGGCGTGACAGATACGCAGTATTTT. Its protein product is CASSPSGVTDTQYF.

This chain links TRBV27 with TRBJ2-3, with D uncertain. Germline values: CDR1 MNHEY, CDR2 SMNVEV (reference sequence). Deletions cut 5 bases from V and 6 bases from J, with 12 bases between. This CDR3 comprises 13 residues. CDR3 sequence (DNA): TGTGCCAGCAGTCTCCTGACCGGTGATACGCAGTATTTT. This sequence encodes CASSLLTGDTQYF.

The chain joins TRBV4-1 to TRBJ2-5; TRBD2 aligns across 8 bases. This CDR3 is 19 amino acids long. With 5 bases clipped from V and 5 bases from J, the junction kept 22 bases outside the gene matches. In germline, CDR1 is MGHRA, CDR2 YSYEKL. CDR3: CASSYRRGLAGGGGETQYF. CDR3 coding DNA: TGCGCCAGCAGCTATCGAAGGGGCCTAGCGGGCGGAGGAGGGGAGACCCAGTACTTC.